The sequence of this T cell receptor (beta chain) was determined in a study of shared clonotypes between healthy human individuals. The CDR3 has 14 residues. Trimming removed 4 bases at V and 10 bases at J, with 15 bases between. Germline lookup yields CDR1 SGHRS and CDR2 YFSETQ. Only one count was recorded for this clone. Only in-frame clones appear in the TCRdb table, and some are missing; sequencing was by immunoSEQ multiplex PCR. The sample lists 2 million to 2.5 million clones, almost 96% occurring once. A split of CD4+ cells into CD45RA+ naive and CD45RA-negative memory subsets was performed. The chain carries TRBV5-1 and TRBJ1-6; no definite D call. The sample was naive CD4+ T cells sorted from blood. Subset noted: CD45RA+ positively selected. The TCR was taken from a man between 18 and 29 years old in good health. DNA for the CDR3: TGCGCCAGCAGCGCCCCGGGCCCGGGGTCACCCCTCCACTTT. Amino acid sequence: CASSAPGPGSPLHF.